This T cell receptor (beta chain) comes out of a study of graft-versus-host responses after intestinal transplantation. Libraries were prepared by immunoSEQ multiplex PCR; TCRdb keeps only in-frame clonotypes and omits some of them. The sample has around 97,000 clones, 91% seen once. As regards this clone: What it recognizes is unknown.

CDR3 length: 13 amino acids. Trimming cost V 1 base and J 8 bases, with 9 bases left between them. Germline loops: CDR1 SGHTA, CDR2 FQGTGA. The J gene is TRBJ2-1, the V gene TRBV7-3; possible D gene TRBD2, 6 bases. The origin of this receptor is a human donor who was the organ donor for an intestinal transplant. The specimen was unstimulated CD4+ T cells sorted from spleen or lymph node cells, collected before transplant. CDR3 nucleotide sequence: TGTGCCAGCAGCTTAAGCGGGACCGATGAGCAGTTCTTC. It yields the protein CASSLSGTDEQFF.